This TCR beta chain derives from a study of neurological immune-mediated disorders (dated by TCRdb to between 2018 and 2020). Regarding the complete study: Among the approximately 34 multiple sclerosis patients, relapsing-remitting MS was present in 31 and secondary progressive MS was present in 3. The study compared peripheral blood TCR-beta repertoires of HTLV-I-associated myelopathy (HAM/TSP) patients, multiple sclerosis patients and healthy controls using UMI-based sequencing. Of the 68 subjects in the cohort, about 14 were HAM/TSP patients, some 35 were multiple sclerosis patients, and around 20 were healthy controls. Longitudinal samples, technical triplicates and paired sorted CD4+ and CD8+ T-cell subsets, alongside PBMC samples, were included among the roughly 96 TCR-beta libraries. The study at large found these results: TCR clonal expansion was highest in HAM/TSP patients and lowest in MS patients, with MS patients falling below even healthy controls. The MS cluster was not associated with any clinical or MRI features, and the authors stated that larger cohorts are needed. Phylogenetic analysis grouped repertoires from 18 of 34 MS patients into a cluster of related CDR3 sequences, suggesting a possible repertoire-level signature. Across subjects, expanded clones never shared an identical CDR3 amino acid sequence, which suggests that the TCR-beta repertoires in every group were private.

At least ten counts were recorded for this clonotype. Its binding antigen is unknown. The record has no base qualities; no much larger clone is one base away. For unsorted PBMC libraries, 2 million PBMCs were used after storage in RNAlater at -80 degrees C until RNA extraction. Multiple sclerosis patients were enrolled in a US clinical protocol under which disease progression was evaluated by magnetic resonance imaging. Peripheral blood underwent Ficoll-Hypaque density gradient centrifugation to isolate PBMCs, which were then cryopreserved in liquid nitrogen. cDNA synthesis used template-switch 5'RACE with a primer carrying a 10-nucleotide random unique molecular identifier tagging each TCR transcript. Every sequencing run yielded over 180 million TCR-beta sequences covering 15-18 subjects. The RNeasy kit was used to extract total RNA. The KAPA Real-time Library Amplification kit was used to amplify TCR-beta VDJ regions with primers for the TCR constant region and the 5'RACE anchor. Sample indexes and Illumina adaptors were added in a first PCR, after which library yield was increased in a second PCR. The roughly 650 bp TCR product was size-selected on a 2% E-gel SizeSelection system after Ampure bead purification. Before pooling, library quality was checked on a Bioanalyzer, concentration was measured with Qubit, and libraries were quantified with the Kapa Library Quantification kit. Libraries were sequenced paired-end 2 x 150 bp on an Illumina HiSeq 2500. To increase sequence diversity, roughly 25-31% phiX was spiked into each library pool. From the authors' description of their analysis: The UMI-based MiGEC pipeline processed quality-filtered reads and removed over 80% of raw TCR sequences during error correction. IMGT germline references were used for aligning VDJ genes, and each clonotype was defined as a unique CDR3 amino acid sequence together with its V-J genes. Clonal expansion, Shannon diversity, and CDR3 relatedness (CalcPairwiseDistances, ClusterSamples) were evaluated with VDJtools, and phylogenetic trees were built with CLCbio workbench. Expanded clones were defined as having at least 8 unique UMIs, based on coefficient-of-variation modelling across technical triplicates. Starting from the raw public reads, TCRdb applied fastp trimming at Q25, assembled clones with MiXCR and retained in-frame beta chains. All rows with the same CDR3 protein become a single entry with the most common DNA and genes. For this entry, the V and J calls and clone size follow TCRdb and not the study's own pipeline. The sample contains 20,000 or so distinct CDR3 sequences, over 2.5% of them found a single time. Under 5.5% of the sample rests with the top ten.

From a lookup of the germline V gene (reference sequence), CDR1 and CDR2 are DFQATT and SNEGSKA. The CDR3, from cysteine to phenylalanine, totals 15 residues. The CDR3 DNA has 45 bases and is translated from base 1. Trimming at the junction amounts to 0 bases on V and 3 bases on J, and the germline ends lie 14 bases apart. This chain joins TRBV20-1 to TRBJ1-2, with the D segment identity uncertain. This clonotype was sampled from a woman younger than 35 with multiple sclerosis. The sequencing input was PBMCs. This receptor has the CDR3 CSARDGVWVHYGYTF. The sequenced DNA: TGCAGTGCTAGAGATGGGGTATGGGTACACTATGGCTACACCTTC.